The 10 T cell receptor beta chains listed next were all sequenced from one sample in a study of a mutant IDH1 vaccine in newly diagnosed glioma. Their recognized antigens are unknown. Measured with immunoSEQ multiplex PCR; TCRdb has only the in-frame clones, and not every one. The sample includes approximately 70,000 clones, roughly 84% of them seen just once. The sample's time point: week 23, last vaccination. Each dose delivered 300 ug of mutant IDH1 20-mer peptide subcutaneously with imiquimod. Here the sequenced sample was PBMCs, taken from a glioma patient whose treatment included an IDH1 peptide vaccine. Source of these receptors: a man aged 18 to 29 with glioma.

To note about this clone: Relative to the germline gene, one junction end is altered; a read error may explain this. This chain joins TRBV10-3 and TRBJ1-1; D is perhaps TRBD1 (5 bases). The length of the CDR3 is 15 residues. The germline gives CDR1 ENHRY, CDR2 SYGVKD. As DNA, the CDR3 is TGTGCCATCAGCGAGTACGTCGGGGCCTTGGTAGAAGCTTTCTTT. This sequence encodes CAISEYVGALVEAFF.

The CDR3 spells CASSLSGGGALSEQFF. The CDR3 DNA is TGTGCCAGCAGCTTATCCGGCGGGGGGGCCTTGAGTGAGCAGTTCTTC. V is TRBV7-9 and J is TRBJ2-1; 9 bases match TRBD2. Germline CDR1 and CDR2: SEHNR and FQNEAQ (reference sequence). The V segment lost 2 bases and the J segment 9 bases; nucleotides outside the gene matches: 11. The CDR3 length is 16 residues.

This sequence joins TRBV9 and TRBJ1-1, with no clear D. The CDR3 totals 13 residues. In germline, CDR1 is SGDLS, CDR2 YYNGEE. Trimming removed 1 base at V and 1 base at J, with 5 bases between. The CDR3 bases are TGTGCCAGCAGCGTAAGCCGGAACACTGAAGCTTTCTTT. Amino acid sequence: CASSVSRNTEAFF.

This clone was detected a few times. The V and J genes are TRBV4-3 and TRBJ2-7; D unresolved. The CDR3 is 13 residues long. CDR1 and CDR2 (germline): LGHNA, YSLEER. Trimming shortened V by 0 bases and J by 7 bases, and 10 bases separated the two germline ends. Written as DNA, the CDR3 is TGCGCCAGCAGCCAAGAGCCTGAAAGGGAGCAGTACTTC. Translating it yields CASSQEPEREQYF.

The chain uses TRBV29-1 and TRBJ1-2, with D maybe TRBD1 (6 bases). The CDR3 contains 14 residues. Looked up from germline, CDR1 is SQVTM and CDR2 is ANQGSEA. Trimming took 7 bases from V and 3 from J, leaving 18 bases between them. The chain's CDR3 is CSAVGGGIDYGYTF. The CDR3 DNA is TGCAGCGCGGTAGGGGGGGGTATAGACTATGGCTACACCTTC.

V is TRBV6-4 and J is TRBJ2-3; 8 nucleotides align to TRBD1. Germline V lookup: CDR1 MRHNA, CDR2 SNTAGT. There are 14 residues in the CDR3. With 4 bases clipped from V and 4 bases from J, the junction kept 4 bases outside the gene matches. CDR3 DNA sequence: TGTGCCAGCAGTGTTCAGGGGGCCGCAGATACGCAGTATTTT. Translated: CASSVQGAADTQYF.

This rearrangement joins TRBV30 to TRBJ1-2; TRBD1 matches 10 bases. Germline V CDR1 and CDR2: GTSNPN, SVGIG (reference sequence). CDR3 length: 15 amino acids. V was clipped by 0 bases and J by 4 bases; unmatched bases: 5. The CDR3 spells CAWSVHRTGGYGYTF. The CDR3 DNA reads TGTGCCTGGAGTGTACATCGGACAGGGGGCTATGGCTACACCTTC.

The chain joins TRBV7-9 to TRBJ1-5; 11 bases are a match to TRBD1. With V trimmed by 3 bases and J by 0 bases, 4 bases remained unmatched. CDR1 is SEHNR and CDR2 is FQNEAQ in the germline V gene (reference sequence). The CDR3 is made up of 17 amino acids. CDR3 sequence (DNA): TGTGCCAGCAGCTTCTGGGACAGGGGGTATAGCAATCAGCCCCAGCATTTT. Residues: CASSFWDRGYSNQPQHF.

This clone has only one observation. The chain recombines TRBV5-4 with TRBJ2-7, with D maybe TRBD2 (6 bases). There are 13 residues in the CDR3. In germline, CDR1 is SGHNT, CDR2 YYREEE (reference sequence). V shed 4 bases and J shed 7 bases, with 15 bases lying between them. The CDR3 reads CASSRDSWREQYF. CDR3 nucleotides: TGTGCCAGCAGCCGGGACTCGTGGCGGGAGCAGTACTTC.

The rearrangement joins TRBV2 to TRBJ2-7; D is possibly TRBD1 (6 bases). Trimming shortened V by 4 bases and J by 7 bases, and 17 bases separated the two germline ends. The CDR3 sequence is 14 residues long. Germline V lookup: CDR1 SNHLY, CDR2 FYNNEI. CDR3 sequence reads: CASSGLTGYREQYF. The CDR3, as DNA: TGTGCCAGCAGTGGCCTTACAGGGTATCGGGAGCAGTACTTC.